This T cell receptor beta chain was captured by sequencing in a study of T cell repertoires in cytomegalovirus infection. Looking at the study overall: Signatures in public TCR beta sequences pointed to both CMV infection and matching HLA type. Study-wide results and caveats: In two of eight donors, the top clonotype was HLA-C-restricted CMV-specific. Cumulated frequencies of public TCR beta families served to identify carriers of CMV plus the relevant HLA.

This clonotype was detected many times. Its antigen is not identified. Each CDR3 protein gets one entry after TCRdb re-called the reads with MiXCR. Among just under 550,000 distinct CDR3 sequences, roughly 29% were seen once, and the ten largest hold about 13%. The sample comprised PBMCs. The source is a human donor in good health (CMV status not recorded). Some clones in this sample may be carry-over from other donors' samples.

CDR3 sequence: CASSLGTVYQETQYF. The DNA of the CDR3 is TGTGCCAGCAGCTTAGGGACAGTCTACCAAGAGACCCAGTACTTC. J is TRBJ2-5 and V is TRBV11-2; perhaps TRBD1 as D (6 bases). V was shortened by 1 base and J by 0 bases, with 9 bases between the two germline ends. The CDR3 contains 15 residues. The germline V gene has CDR1 SGHAT and CDR2 FQNNGV. The variable domain in full, with the rest retrieved from reference TRBV11-2 and TRBJ2-5, is EAGVAQSPRYKIIEKRQSVAFWCNPISGHATLYWYQQILGQGPKLLIQFQNNGVVDDSQLPKDRFSAERLKGVDSTLKIQPAKLEDSAVYLCASSLGTVYQETQYFGPGTRLLVL.